This T cell receptor beta chain was sequenced for a study of vaccination effects on CD4 cells after COVID-19. The data were produced by immunoSEQ multiplex PCR, yet TCRdb's version contains in-frame clones alone and is incomplete. The sample lists under 50,000 clones, approximately 80% occurring once. This clone was seen a handful of times. Its antigen is as yet unknown. The authors isolated CD4+ T cells after more than eight days of culture. Germline values: CDR1 SQVTM, CDR2 ANQGSEA. This CDR3 region has 16 residues. Losses at the gene ends were 6 bases for V and 5 bases for J; bases not matched to a gene: 13.

The gene calls are TRBV29-1 and TRBJ2-2; 9 positions agree with TRBD2. Sequenced here: CD4+ T cells from PBMCs cultured without peptide, sampled before COVID-19 vaccination. This TCR derives from a human donor who had a prior SARS-CoV-2 infection. CDR3 bases: TGCAGCGTGAAGACAATTATAGCGGGAGCGACCGGGGAGCTGTTTTTT. This gives the protein CSVKTIIAGATGELFF.